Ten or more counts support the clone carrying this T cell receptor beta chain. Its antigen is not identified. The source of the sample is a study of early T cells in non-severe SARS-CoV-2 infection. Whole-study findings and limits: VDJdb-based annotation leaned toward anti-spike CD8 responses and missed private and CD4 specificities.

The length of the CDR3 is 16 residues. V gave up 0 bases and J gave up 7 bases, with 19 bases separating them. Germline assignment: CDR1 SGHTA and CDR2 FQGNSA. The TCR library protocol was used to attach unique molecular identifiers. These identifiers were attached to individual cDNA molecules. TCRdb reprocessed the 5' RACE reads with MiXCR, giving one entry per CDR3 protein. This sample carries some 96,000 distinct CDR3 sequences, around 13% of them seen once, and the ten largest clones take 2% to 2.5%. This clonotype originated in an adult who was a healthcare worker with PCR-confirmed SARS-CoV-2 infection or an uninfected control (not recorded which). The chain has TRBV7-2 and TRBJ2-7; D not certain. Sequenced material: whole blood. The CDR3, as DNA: TGTGCCAGCAGCTTAGCCCAGTTCCCCGCACTCGGGGAGCAGTACTTC. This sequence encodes CASSLAQFPALGEQYF.